This T cell receptor (beta chain) was documented in a study of identical twins. This clonotype occurred many times. Its antigen remains unknown. In germline, CDR1 is SGHTA, CDR2 FQGNSA. This CDR3 region has 14 residues. The germline V and J ends were trimmed by 2 bases and 10 bases, with 15 bases remaining between them. The study's findings and limits: Models underestimated TCR alpha sharing (out-of-frame) in monozygotic twins. The study based its conclusions on cross-sectional statistical analysis and did not follow the same donors.

TCRdb itself ran the 5' RACE reads through MiXCR, one entry per CDR3 protein. The data show some 500,000 distinct CDR3 sequences, 11% to 15% seen once. These sequences were also reported in another study, on yellow fever vaccine responses in identical twins.

This receptor was taken from a woman younger than 35 in good health. The genes are TRBV7-2 and TRBJ2-1; TRBD2 might be the D (6 bases). Sequencing input: CD4+ T cells sorted from blood. This CDR3 is CASSLSGARPEQFF. The CDR3 DNA sequence: TGTGCCAGCAGCTTATCGGGAGCTCGCCCGGAGCAGTTCTTC. The variable domain in full, with the rest retrieved from reference TRBV7-2 and TRBJ2-1, is GAGVSQSPSNKVTEKGKDVELRCDPISGHTALYWYRQSLGQGLEFLIYFQGNSAPDKSGLPSDRFSAERTGGSVSTLTIQRTQQEDSAVYLCASSLSGARPEQFFGPGTRLTVL.